A selection of T cell receptor beta chains follows, all from one sample in a study of cytomegalovirus exposure and HLA in healthy donors. Libraries were prepared by immunoSEQ multiplex PCR; TCRdb keeps only in-frame clonotypes and omits some of them. The sample lists some 67,000 clones, about 94% occurring once. The sequenced sample consisted of PBMCs. These receptor sequences come from a young woman in good health and CMV-seronegative. The CDR3 runs from the conserved cysteine through the conserved F or W. A D gene is named only where the DNA matches it firmly. Not all rows give a size; the values are once, few, many and, for expanded clones, a class.

TRBD2,TRBJ2-4,TRBV14,NA,CASSPISGGGGKNIQYF,TGTGCCAGCAGCCCCATTTCGGGGGGTGGTGGCAAAAACATTCAGTACTTC
TRBD1,TRBJ1-2,TRBV7-9,NA,CASSPRQGARYGYTF,TGTGCCAGCAGCCCGCGGCAGGGGGCGCGCTATGGCTACACCTTC
TRBD1,TRBJ1-2,TRBV28,NA,CASRGGQFSNYGYTF,TGTGCCAGCAGGGGGGGACAGTTTTCTAACTATGGCTACACCTTC
TRBD1,TRBJ1-2,TRBV27,NA,CASSSTGDLGYTF,TGTGCCAGCAGTTCCACAGGGGATCTAGGCTACACCTTC
TRBD1,TRBJ2-6,TRBV4-1,NA,CASSHGQGVGANVLTF,TGCGCCAGCAGCCATGGACAGGGGGTAGGGGCCAACGTCCTGACTTTC
NA,TRBJ2-1,TRBV7-2,once,CASSLEDERTLYNEQFF,TGTGCCAGCAGCTTAGAGGATGAGCGGACTCTATACAATGAGCAGTTCTTC
TRBD2,TRBJ2-6,TRBV2,NA,CASTSGHSGANVLTF,TGTGCCAGCACTAGCGGCCACTCTGGGGCCAACGTCCTGACTTTC
TRBD1,TRBJ2-5,TRBV10-3,NA,CAIRKGQGGETQYF,TGTGCCATCAGGAAGGGACAGGGAGGAGAGACCCAGTACTTC
TRBD1,TRBJ2-7,TRBV6-5,NA,CASSLNSGTGYEQYF,TGTGCCAGCAGCCTCAATTCCGGGACAGGCTACGAGCAGTACTTC
TRBD1,TRBJ2-1,TRBV5-1,NA,CASSNGQVSSYNEQFF,TGCGCCAGCAGCAATGGACAGGTGAGCTCCTACAATGAGCAGTTCTTC
TRBD2,TRBJ2-7,TRBV11-2,NA,CASSLDRSGRSSYEQYF,TGTGCCAGCAGCTTAGATCGTAGCGGGAGGAGCTCCTACGAGCAGTACTTC
NA,TRBJ2-1,TRBV19,NA,CASSKGLRDWSYNEQFF,TGTGCCAGTAGTAAGGGGCTGAGGGACTGGTCCTACAATGAGCAGTTCTTC
NA,TRBJ2-7,TRBV2,NA,CASSARRTESYEQYF,TGTGCCAGCAGCGCCCGCCGGACAGAATCCTACGAGCAGTACTTC
TRBD1,TRBJ1-2,TRBV7-9,NA,CASSLTPTGPNYGYTF,TGTGCCAGCAGCTTAACCCCGACAGGGCCGAACTATGGCTACACCTTC
NA,TRBJ1-1,TRBV6-4,NA,CASRAGAVGNTEAFF,TGTGCCAGCAGGGCAGGGGCGGTGGGGAACACTGAAGCTTTCTTT
NA,TRBJ2-3,TRBV4-1,NA,CASSQVSDTQYF,TGCGCCAGCAGCCAAGTCTCAGATACGCAGTATTTT
TRBD2,TRBJ2-1,TRBV27,NA,CASSWAREGLNEQFF,TGTGCCAGCAGTTGGGCCCGGGAGGGCCTTAATGAGCAGTTCTTC
NA,TRBJ1-5,TRBV28,NA,CASSTGWPQHF,TGTGCCAGCTCCACCGGGTGGCCCCAGCATTTT
NA,TRBJ1-2,TRBV19,NA,CASLPGGALRLYGYTF,TGTGCCAGTCTCCCTGGTGGGGCGTTAAGGCTCTATGGCTACACCTTC
NA,TRBJ2-1,TRBV7-2,once,CASGFYNDNEQFF,TGTGCCAGCGGCTTCTATAATGACAATGAGCAGTTCTTC
NA,TRBJ2-7,TRBV9,NA,CASSVGGSGSYEQYF,TGTGCCAGCAGCGTAGGAGGTAGCGGTTCCTACGAGCAGTACTTC
TRBD1,TRBJ2-2,TRBV27,once,CASRRDRVNTGELFF,TGTGCCAGCAGAAGAGACAGGGTGAACACCGGGGAGCTGTTTTTT
TRBD1,TRBJ2-5,TRBV12-5,few,CASGQTGPRFKETQYF,TGTGCTAGTGGCCAGACAGGGCCTAGGTTTAAAGAGACCCAGTACTTC
NA,TRBJ2-7,TRBV30,NA,CAWNWGAGSYEQYF,TGTGCCTGGAATTGGGGTGCGGGCTCCTACGAGCAGTACTTC